One T cell receptor beta chain is described in this entry. What it recognizes is unknown. The sample comes from a study of human T cells and chemical hapten exposure. Study as a whole: Small volume differences among pooled libraries mainly caused per-sample TCR yield variation. Overall study results and limits: TCRs at a frequency above 1 in 1000 stayed unchanged with DPC sensitization.

Trimming took 7 bases from V and 0 from J; bases not matched to a gene: 7. Germline V gene data show CDR1 as ENHRY and CDR2 as SYGVKD. The length of the CDR3 is 15 residues. During construction of the library, unique molecular identifiers were attached to individual cDNA molecules for quantitative, reproducible TCR counting. In the original workflow: A typical sample had around 96,000 TCRs, with about 20,000 to 700,000 overall. TCRdb used MiXCR to reprocess the RACE reads, holding one entry per CDR3 protein. The V and J calls were not made by the authors but by TCRdb's processing. The repertoire holds more than 60,000 distinct CDR3 sequences, with roughly 8.6% as singletons. Indicated time point: healthy volunteer bleed at 6 weeks. Sequencing started from total RNA isolated from unfractionated whole blood.

The receptor comes from a male donor in good health. Some clones in this sample may be carry-over from other donors' samples. Input material: whole blood. The chain links TRBV10-3 to TRBJ1-1; 8 bases line up with TRBD1. The CDR3, as DNA: TGTGCCATCAAGCGGCAGGGGGCCTTGAACACTGAAGCTTTCTTT. Protein: CAIKRQGALNTEAFF.